A selection of T cell receptor beta chains follows, all from one sample in a study of cytomegalovirus exposure and HLA in healthy donors. Repertoires were generated with immunoSEQ multiplex PCR, while TCRdb's copy carries only in-frame clones and drops some. The sample comprises 100,000 to 150,000 clones, roughly four fifths of which are singletons, and 0.75% to 0.95% rests with the top ten. Sequencing input: PBMCs. The receptors shown here come from an older woman in good health and CMV-seronegative. CDR3s include the opening cysteine and the closing phenylalanine or tryptophan. A D gene is named only where the DNA matches it firmly. Not all rows give a size; the values are once, few, many and, for expanded clones, a class.

TRBV11-1,16,-,TRBD2,TRBJ2-2,CASSAGLVLSTGELFF,TGTGCCAGCAGCGCGGGACTAGTCCTGAGCACCGGGGAGCTGTTTTTT
TRBV2,15,-,-,TRBJ1-2,CASSEKGRGGYGYTF,TGTGCCAGCAGTGAAAAGGGCAGGGGTGGCTATGGCTACACCTTC
TRBV9,16,-,TRBD2,TRBJ2-5,CASSVGGGGTQETQYF,TGTGCCAGCAGCGTAGGGGGCGGGGGGACCCAAGAGACCCAGTACTTC
TRBV28,15,-,TRBD1,TRBJ2-3,CASSTNRGRTDTQYF,TGTGCCAGCAGTACAAACAGGGGGCGCACAGATACGCAGTATTTT
TRBV28,12,once,TRBD2,TRBJ2-5,CAIQAGVETQYF,TGTGCCATCCAAGCGGGAGTGGAGACCCAGTACTTC
TRBV7-9,13,many,-,TRBJ1-1,CASSLQGFTEAFF,TGTGCCAGCAGCTTACAGGGGTTCACTGAAGCTTTCTTT
TRBV29-1,13,-,TRBD1,TRBJ1-4,CSVRTGPNEKLFF,TGCAGCGTAAGGACAGGACCAAATGAAAAACTGTTTTTT
TRBV25-1,14,few,-,TRBJ1-2,CASSANGGNYGYTF,TGTGCCAGCAGTGCCAATGGGGGGAACTATGGCTACACCTTC
TRBV7-2,15,-,-,TRBJ2-5,CASSLGFRVLETQYF,TGTGCCAGCAGCTTAGGTTTCAGGGTATTAGAGACCCAGTACTTC
TRBV6-1,14,-,-,TRBJ1-5,CASSGGQNNQPQHF,TGTGCCAGCAGTGGTGGACAAAACAATCAGCCCCAGCATTTT
TRBV4-1,15,-,TRBD2,TRBJ2-1,CASSRTSGRNNEQFF,TGCGCCAGCAGCCGCACTAGCGGGAGAAACAATGAGCAGTTCTTC
TRBV5-1,12,-,-,TRBJ2-1,CASSFRQDEQFF,TGCGCCAGCAGCTTCCGACAGGATGAGCAGTTCTTC
TRBV4-1,16,-,TRBD1,TRBJ1-2,CASSQGGTGGNYGYTF,TGCGCCAGCAGCCAAGGAGGGACAGGGGGTAACTATGGCTACACCTTC
TRBV5-4,15,-,TRBD2,TRBJ2-1,CASSPSGGSGNEQFF,TGTGCCAGCAGCCCTTCCGGGGGGTCGGGAAATGAGCAGTTCTTC
TRBV13,14,-,-,TRBJ1-5,CASSLGLSNQPQHF,TGTGCCAGCAGCTTAGGCCTGAGCAATCAGCCCCAGCATTTT
TRBV5-6,17,-,TRBD2,TRBJ2-3,CASSYFLTSGGANTQYF,TGTGCCAGCAGCTATTTTTTGACTAGCGGGGGGGCGAATACGCAGTATTTT
TRBV9,16,-,-,TRBJ1-2,CASSPGQGLSNYGYTF,TGTGCCAGCAGCCCCGGGCAGGGGCTATCTAACTATGGCTACACCTTC
TRBV28,17,once,TRBD1,TRBJ1-4,CASSSFQGQGPNEKLFF,TGTGCCAGCAGTTCCTTCCAAGGACAGGGGCCTAATGAAAAACTGTTTTTT
TRBV19,10,-,-,TRBJ2-7,CASGGHEQYF,TGTGCCAGTGGAGGCCACGAGCAGTACTTC
TRBV5-1,15,-,TRBD1,TRBJ2-7,CASSRNRDRGYEQYF,TGCGCCAGCTCAAGAAACCGGGACAGGGGCTACGAGCAGTACTTC
TRBV6-5,12,-,-,TRBJ2-3,CASRNQPGAQYF,TGTGCCAGCCGCAACCAGCCCGGGGCGCAGTATTTT
TRBV19,13,-,-,TRBJ1-3,CASSITGRNTIYF,TGTGCCAGTAGTATCACAGGTCGAAACACCATATATTTT
TRBV7-9,15,once,-,TRBJ2-5,CASSSQVAYQETQYF,TGTGCCAGCAGCTCCCAAGTAGCGTACCAAGAGACCCAGTACTTC
TRBV29-1,12,-,TRBD1,TRBJ2-3,CSMGQGTDTQYF,TGCAGCATGGGACAGGGCACAGATACGCAGTATTTT
TRBV6-1,15,-,TRBD1,TRBJ1-5,CASSLQGTSNQPQHF,TGTGCCAGCAGTCTACAGGGGACCTCCAATCAGCCCCAGCATTTT
TRBV21-1,14,-,-,TRBJ2-1,CANRETSGEGEQFF,TGTGCCAATAGGGAGACTAGCGGGGAAGGTGAGCAGTTCTTC
TRBV19,14,-,TRBD1,TRBJ2-2,CASSKDRVTGELFF,TGTGCCAGTAGTAAAGACAGGGTAACCGGGGAGCTGTTTTTT
TRBV19,16,-,-,TRBJ2-7,CASTHGGQGGSYEQYF,TGTGCCAGTACCCACGGGGGTCAGGGAGGCTCCTACGAGCAGTACTTC
TRBV9,10,-,-,TRBJ1-1,CASSADEAFF,TGTGCCAGCAGCGCAGATGAAGCTTTCTTT